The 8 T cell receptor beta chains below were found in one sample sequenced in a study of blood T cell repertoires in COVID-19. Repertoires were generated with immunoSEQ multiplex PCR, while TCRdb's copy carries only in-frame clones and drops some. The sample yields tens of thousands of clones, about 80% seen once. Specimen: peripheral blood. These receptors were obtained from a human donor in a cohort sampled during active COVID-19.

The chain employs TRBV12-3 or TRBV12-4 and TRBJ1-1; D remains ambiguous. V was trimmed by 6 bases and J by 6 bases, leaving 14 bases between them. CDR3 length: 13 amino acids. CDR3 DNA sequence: TGTGCCAGCAGAGAAGCCGATTTCCCTGAAGCTTTCTTT. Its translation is CASREADFPEAFF.

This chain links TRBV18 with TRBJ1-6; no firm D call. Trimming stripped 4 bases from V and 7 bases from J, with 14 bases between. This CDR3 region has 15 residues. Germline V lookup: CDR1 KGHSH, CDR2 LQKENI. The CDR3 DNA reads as TGTGCCAGCTCACGGGCGTACCCTATGAATTCACCCCTCCACTTT. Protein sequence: CASSRAYPMNSPLHF.

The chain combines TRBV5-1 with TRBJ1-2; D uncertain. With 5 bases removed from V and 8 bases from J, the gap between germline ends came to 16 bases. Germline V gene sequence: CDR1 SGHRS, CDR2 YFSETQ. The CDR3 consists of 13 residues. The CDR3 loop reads CASRSTEARGYTF. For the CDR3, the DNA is TGCGCCAGCAGGTCTACCGAGGCGAGGGGCTACACCTTC.

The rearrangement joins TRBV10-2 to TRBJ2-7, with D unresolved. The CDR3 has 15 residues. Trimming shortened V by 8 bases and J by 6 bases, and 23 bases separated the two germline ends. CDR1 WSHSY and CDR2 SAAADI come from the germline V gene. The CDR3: CASSIFTGSRSEQYF. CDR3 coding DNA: TGCGCCAGCTCGATATTCACTGGTTCGAGATCCGAGCAGTACTTC.

The CDR3 bases are TGTGCCAGCAGTTCCGGACAGTACAATGAGCAGTTCTTC. The encoded protein is CASSSGQYNEQFF. This chain connects TRBV6-2 or TRBV6-3 to TRBJ2-1; possible D gene TRBD1, 6 bases. Germline CDR1 and CDR2: MNHEY and SVGEGT. Trimming left V 4 bases short and J 4 bases short, with 8 bases between. There are 13 residues in the CDR3.

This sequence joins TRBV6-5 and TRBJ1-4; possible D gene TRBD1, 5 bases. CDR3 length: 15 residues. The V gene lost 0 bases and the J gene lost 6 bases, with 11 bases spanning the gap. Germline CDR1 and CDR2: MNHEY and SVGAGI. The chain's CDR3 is CASSYSNGGHEKLFF. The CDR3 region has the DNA TGTGCCAGCAGTTACTCGAACGGGGGTCATGAAAAACTGTTTTTT.

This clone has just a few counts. In DNA form, the CDR3 reads TGTGCCAGCAGCCAAACCCCAGGCTACGAGCAGTACTTC. This gives the protein CASSQTPGYEQYF. This sequence joins TRBV3-1 (or the pseudogene TRBV3-2) and TRBJ2-7; no definite D call. With 2 bases removed from V and 3 bases from J, the gap between germline ends came to 8 bases. The CDR3 spans 13 residues. Germline V CDR1 and CDR2: LGHDT, YNNKEL (reference sequence).

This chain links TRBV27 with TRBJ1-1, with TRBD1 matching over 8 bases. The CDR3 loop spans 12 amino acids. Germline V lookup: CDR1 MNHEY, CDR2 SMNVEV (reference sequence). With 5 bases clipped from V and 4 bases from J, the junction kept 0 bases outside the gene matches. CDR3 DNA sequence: TGTGCCAGCAGTACAGGGGGCACTGAAGCTTTCTTT. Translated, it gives CASSTGGTEAFF.